This TCR beta chain was recorded in a study of shared clonotypes between healthy human individuals. The method was immunoSEQ multiplex PCR; TCRdb's version includes in-frame clones alone and lacks a portion of them. Found here are some 2,500,000 clones, 80% to 95% of them singletons; the top ten hold roughly 0.36%. In the case of this clone: Its antigen is not known.

Overall study findings and caveats: Clonotypes shared by all four sorted-subset donors had higher generation probabilities than non-shared clonotypes.

Every contributor of samples was a Caucasian grown-up residing in Nashville, Tennessee. In germline, CDR1 is SGHTA, CDR2 FQGNSA. This CDR3 has 16 residues. V lost 5 bases, J lost 3 bases, and 20 bases lay in between. The source material was naive CD4+ T cells from PBMCs. Subset noted: CD45RA+ positively selected. This TCR derives from a man aged 18-30 years in good health. Some clones in this sample may be carry-over from other donors' samples. The rearrangement joins TRBV7-2 to TRBJ2-7; the D gene is possibly TRBD1 (6 bases). The chain's CDR3 is CASSKGVATGVYEQYF. CDR3 in DNA: TGTGCCAGCAGCAAGGGGGTCGCCACCGGGGTCTACGAGCAGTACTTC.